A single TCR beta chain is shown here with its context. Its antigen is still unknown. Relative to the germline gene, one junction end is altered; a read error may explain this. Sequencing used immunoSEQ multiplex PCR; TCRdb keeps in-frame clones, though not all of them. This table holds 120,000 to 150,000 clones, around 90% found once. This CDR3 spans 11 amino acids. Germline V CDR1 and CDR2: GTSNPN, SVGIG (reference sequence). These data belong to a study of T cell responses to AZD1222 COVID-19 vaccine. Broader study findings: Dominant at 160-218 and 743-854, vaccine-associated CD4 TCRs also spanned spike. The peak T cell response came first, and repertoires were sampled only after it. Increases in Spike-specific TCR breadth and depth were seen after two AZD1222 doses. Donors skewed white British and female; clonal diversity was possibly underestimated.

Specimen: peripheral blood, collected on day 0 of AZD1222 vaccination. This TCR was recovered from an adult in good health. This chain connects TRBV30 to TRBJ2-1; a weak D match, TRBD1 (5 bases). DNA for the CDR3: TGTGCCTGGAGTACGGACAATGAGCAATTCTTC. Translating gives CAWSTDNEQFF.